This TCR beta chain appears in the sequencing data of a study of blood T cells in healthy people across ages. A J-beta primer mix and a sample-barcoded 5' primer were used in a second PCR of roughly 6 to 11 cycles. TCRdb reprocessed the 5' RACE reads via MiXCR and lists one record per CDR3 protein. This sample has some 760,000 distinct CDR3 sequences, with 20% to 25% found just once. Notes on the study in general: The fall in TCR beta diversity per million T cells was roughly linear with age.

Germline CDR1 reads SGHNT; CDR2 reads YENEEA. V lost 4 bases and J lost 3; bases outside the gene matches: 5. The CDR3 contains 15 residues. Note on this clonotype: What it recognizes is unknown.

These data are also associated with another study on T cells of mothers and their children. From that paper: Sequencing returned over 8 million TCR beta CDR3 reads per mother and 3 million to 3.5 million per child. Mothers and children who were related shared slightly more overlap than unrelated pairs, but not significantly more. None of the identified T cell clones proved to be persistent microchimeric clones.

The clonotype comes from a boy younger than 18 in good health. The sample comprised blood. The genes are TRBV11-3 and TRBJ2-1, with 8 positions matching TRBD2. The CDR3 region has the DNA TGTGCCAGCAGCTCACTAGCGGATTTCTACAATGAGCAGTTCTTC. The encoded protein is CASSSLADFYNEQFF.